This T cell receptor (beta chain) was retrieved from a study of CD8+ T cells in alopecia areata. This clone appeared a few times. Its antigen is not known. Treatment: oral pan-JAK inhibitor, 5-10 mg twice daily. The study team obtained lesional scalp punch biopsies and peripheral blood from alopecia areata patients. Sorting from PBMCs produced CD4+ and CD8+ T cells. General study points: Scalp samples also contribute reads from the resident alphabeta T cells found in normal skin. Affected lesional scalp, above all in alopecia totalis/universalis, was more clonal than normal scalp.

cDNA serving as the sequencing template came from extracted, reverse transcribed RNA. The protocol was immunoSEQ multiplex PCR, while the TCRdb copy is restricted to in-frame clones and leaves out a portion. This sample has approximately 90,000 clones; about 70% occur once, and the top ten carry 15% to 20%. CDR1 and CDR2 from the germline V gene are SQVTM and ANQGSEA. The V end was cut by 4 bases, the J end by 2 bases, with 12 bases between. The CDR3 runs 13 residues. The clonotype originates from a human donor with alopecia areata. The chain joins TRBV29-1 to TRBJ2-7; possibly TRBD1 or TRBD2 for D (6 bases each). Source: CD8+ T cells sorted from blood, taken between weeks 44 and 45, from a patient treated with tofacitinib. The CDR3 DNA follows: TGCAGCGTTGGAGACAGGAGGGCCTACGAGCAGTACTTC. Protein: CSVGDRRAYEQYF.